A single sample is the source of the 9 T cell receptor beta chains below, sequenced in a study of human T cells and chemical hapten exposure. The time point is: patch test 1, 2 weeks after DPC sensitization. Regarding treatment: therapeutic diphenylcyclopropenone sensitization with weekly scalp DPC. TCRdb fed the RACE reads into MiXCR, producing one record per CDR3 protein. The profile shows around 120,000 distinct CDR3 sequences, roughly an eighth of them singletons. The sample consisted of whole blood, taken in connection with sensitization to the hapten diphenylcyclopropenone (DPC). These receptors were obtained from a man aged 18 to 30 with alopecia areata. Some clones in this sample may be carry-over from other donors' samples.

In nucleotides, the CDR3 is TGTGCCAGCAGCGTAGAAGGAGGGCGAGGGTACAATGAGCAGTTCTTC. Translation: CASSVEGGRGYNEQFF. The V and J genes are TRBV9 and TRBJ2-1; tentative D call: TRBD2 (6 bases). The germline V gene has CDR1 SGDLS and CDR2 YYNGEE. V was pared by 0 bases and J by 4 bases, with 14 bases between. The CDR3 loop spans 16 amino acids.

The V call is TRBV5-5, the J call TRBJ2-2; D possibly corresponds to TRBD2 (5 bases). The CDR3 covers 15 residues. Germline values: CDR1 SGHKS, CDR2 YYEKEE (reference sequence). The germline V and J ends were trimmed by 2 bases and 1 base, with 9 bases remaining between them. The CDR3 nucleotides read TGTGCCAGCAGCTTATGGACTGTGAACACCGGGGAGCTGTTTTTT. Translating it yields CASSLWTVNTGELFF.

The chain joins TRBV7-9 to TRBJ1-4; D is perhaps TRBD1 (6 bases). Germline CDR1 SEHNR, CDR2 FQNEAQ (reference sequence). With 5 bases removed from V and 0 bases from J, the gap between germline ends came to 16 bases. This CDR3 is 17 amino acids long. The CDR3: CASSPRTAGSTNEKLFF. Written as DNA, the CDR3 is TGTGCCAGCAGCCCGCGGACAGCAGGTTCAACTAATGAAAAACTGTTTTTT.

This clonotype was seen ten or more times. CDR3 region: CASSLGGGTEAFF. Here the CDR3 DNA reads TGTGCCAGCAGCTTAGGCGGAGGCACTGAAGCTTTCTTT. The gene calls are TRBV7-9 and TRBJ1-1; no clear D. This CDR3 has 13 amino acids. Trimming removed 1 base from V and 4 bases from J, with 7 bases in between. Per the germline V gene, CDR1 is SEHNR and CDR2 is FQNEAQ (reference sequence).

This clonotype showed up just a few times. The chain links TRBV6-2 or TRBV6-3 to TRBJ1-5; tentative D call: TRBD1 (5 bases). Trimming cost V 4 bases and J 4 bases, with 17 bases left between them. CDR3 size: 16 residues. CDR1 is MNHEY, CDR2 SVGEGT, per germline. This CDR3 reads CASSSYRGRVNQPQHF. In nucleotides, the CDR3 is TGTGCCAGCAGTTCCTATCGGGGACGGGTGAATCAGCCCCAGCATTTT.

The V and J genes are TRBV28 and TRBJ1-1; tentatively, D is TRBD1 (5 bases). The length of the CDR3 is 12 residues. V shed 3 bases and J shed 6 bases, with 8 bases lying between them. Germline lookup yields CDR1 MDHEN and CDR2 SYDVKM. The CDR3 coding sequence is TGTGCCAGCAGTTTCCAGACAGCTGAAGCTTTCTTT. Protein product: CASSFQTAEAFF.

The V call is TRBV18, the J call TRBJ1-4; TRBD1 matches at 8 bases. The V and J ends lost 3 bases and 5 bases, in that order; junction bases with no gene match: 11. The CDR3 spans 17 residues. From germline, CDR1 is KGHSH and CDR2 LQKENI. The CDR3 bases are TGTGCCAGCTCACCTACGTTCACAGGGGGTGTGAATGAAAAACTGTTTTTT. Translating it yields CASSPTFTGGVNEKLFF.

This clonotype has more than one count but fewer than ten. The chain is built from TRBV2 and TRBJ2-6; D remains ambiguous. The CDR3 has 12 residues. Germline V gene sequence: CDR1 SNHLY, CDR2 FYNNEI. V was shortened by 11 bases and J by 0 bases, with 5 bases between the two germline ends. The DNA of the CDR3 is TGTGCCCGCAACTCTGGGGCCAACGTCCTGACTTTC. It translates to CARNSGANVLTF.

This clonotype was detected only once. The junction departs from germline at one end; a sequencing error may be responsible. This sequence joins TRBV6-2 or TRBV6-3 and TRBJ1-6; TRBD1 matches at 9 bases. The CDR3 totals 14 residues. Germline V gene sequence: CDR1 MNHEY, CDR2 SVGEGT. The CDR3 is CASSGTGGSSPFHF. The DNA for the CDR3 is TGTGCCAGCAGCGGCACAGGGGGCAGTTCACCCTTCCACTTT.